The 32 T cell receptor beta chains below all came from one sample that was sequenced in a study of response to subunit inactivated influenza vaccine. Using its own MiXCR run on the RT-PCR reads, TCRdb lists one record per CDR3 protein. The data contain around 710,000 distinct CDR3 sequences, about 14% of them singletons. The material was PBMCs from blood, obtained 14 days before vaccination. These receptors came from a man aged 45 to 65 who received an inactivated influenza vaccine.

The chain employs TRBV15 and TRBJ2-5; no clear D. This CDR3 region has 15 residues. In germline, CDR1 is LNHNV, CDR2 YYDKDF (reference sequence). V lost 0 bases and J lost 2, with 10 bases in between. This CDR3 reads CATSRDRLGQETQYF. In DNA, the CDR3 is TGTGCCACCAGCAGAGATCGTTTGGGGCAAGAGACCCAGTACTTC.

This clonotype has only a few counts. DNA for the CDR3: TGTGCCATCAGAGGACTCCCTGAGGGAGTCGAGCAGTACTTC. The encoded protein is CAIRGLPEGVEQYF. The genes are TRBV10-3 and TRBJ2-7; perhaps TRBD2 as D (5 bases). V was cut by 6 bases and J by 6 bases, with 18 bases left in between. The CDR3 loop spans 14 amino acids. The V gene's germline CDR1 is ENHRY and CDR2 SYGVKD.

The chain carries TRBV24-1 and TRBJ2-1, with D unclear. CDR3 length equals 14 residues. V was pared by 4 bases and J by 7 bases, with 13 bases between. Germline CDR1 and CDR2: KGHDR and SFDVKD. The CDR3 is CATSESGLRNEQFF. The CDR3 coding sequence is TGTGCCACCAGTGAATCGGGCCTTAGAAATGAGCAGTTCTTC.

The chain uses TRBV29-1 and TRBJ1-2; D may be TRBD1 (6 bases). Germline CDR1 and CDR2: SQVTM and ANQGSEA. The CDR3 has 15 amino acids. With 1 base removed from V and 4 bases from J, the gap between germline ends came to 16 bases. The CDR3 here is CSVEVPTGKTYGYTF. CDR3 coding DNA: TGCAGCGTTGAAGTCCCGACAGGAAAAACCTATGGCTACACCTTC.

Only a few counts were recorded for this clonotype. The V gene is TRBV6-1, the J gene TRBJ2-5, with 12 bases fitting TRBD2. The CDR3 has 14 amino acids. The germline V gene encodes CDR1 MNHNS and CDR2 SASEGT. Trimming removed 8 bases from V and 3 bases from J; junction bases left unmatched: 4. For the CDR3, the DNA is TGTGCCAGCCTAGCGGGGGGGCCAGAAGAGACCCAGTACTTC. This sequence encodes CASLAGGPEETQYF.

There are many counts of this clonotype. This chain links TRBV28 with TRBJ2-7, with D possibly TRBD1 on 5 matching bases. Looked up from germline, CDR1 is MDHEN and CDR2 is SYDVKM. V gave up 5 bases and J gave up 3 bases, with 17 bases separating them. The CDR3 sequence is 15 residues long. DNA for the CDR3: TGTGCCAGCAGTCCCCTGCTCACAGGCGACTACGAGCAGTACTTC. It translates to CASSPLLTGDYEQYF. Variable domain in full (rest from reference TRBV28 and TRBJ2-7): DVKVTQSSRYLVKRTGEKVFLECVQDMDHENMFWYRQDPGLGLRLIYFSYDVKMKEKGDIPEGYSVSREKKERFSLILESASTNQTSMYLCASSPLLTGDYEQYFGPGTRLTVT.

The chain joins TRBV25-1 to TRBJ2-3; 7 nucleotides match TRBD1. After removal of 1 base from V and 2 bases from J, the junction contained 6 bases not matched to a gene. The germline CDR1 and CDR2 sequences are MGHDK and SYGVNS. This CDR3 comprises 16 residues. The CDR3 region is CASSESGRGNTDTQYF. The CDR3 coding sequence is TGTGCCAGCAGTGAATCTGGCAGGGGGAACACAGATACGCAGTATTTT.

The chain couples TRBV12-3 or TRBV12-4 to TRBJ2-1, with D tentatively TRBD2 (6 bases). Trimming removed 4 bases from V and 4 bases from J, with 17 bases in between. This CDR3 is 16 amino acids long. The CDR3 DNA follows: TGTGCCAGCAGTTCCTTCTCGGGACTGCCTTACAATGAGCAGTTCTTC. Protein: CASSSFSGLPYNEQFF.

This clonotype was picked up a small number of times. The chain couples TRBV4-2 to TRBJ1-2; 9 bases agree with TRBD1. Germline V gene sequence: CDR1 LGHNA, CDR2 YNFKEQ. V dropped 4 bases and J dropped 4; count of bases not matched to a gene: 10. This CDR3 contains 16 residues. In nucleotides, the CDR3 is TGTGCCAGCAGCCCTCTGGGAGGACAGGGGTTCTATGGCTACACCTTC. It yields the protein CASSPLGGQGFYGYTF.

This clonotype was seen more than once but under ten times. The genes are TRBV5-6 and TRBJ1-5; a weak D match, TRBD1 (5 bases). Germline values: CDR1 SGHDT, CDR2 YYEEEE. The ends were cut back, 2 bases at V and 7 bases at J, with 10 bases in the middle. This CDR3 spans 13 amino acids. CDR3 nucleotide sequence: TGTGCCAGCAGCTTATTCGACAGCCAGCCCCAGCATTTT. Protein sequence: CASSLFDSQPQHF.

This clonotype has a count of ten or more. V usage is TRBV29-1 and J usage is TRBJ1-1; 11 bases line up with TRBD1. This CDR3 is 16 amino acids long. Germline CDR1 is SQVTM and CDR2 is ANQGSEA. V was clipped by 0 bases and J by 13 bases; unmatched bases: 16. Here the CDR3 DNA reads TGCAGCGTTGAAGATACGAGGGGACAGGGGGGATCCCTCCTTTTCTTT. Encoded protein: CSVEDTRGQGGSLLFF. Looking up the rest from reference TRBV29-1 and TRBJ1-1 gives the full variable domain: SAVISQKPSRDICQRGTSLTIQCQVDSQVTMMFWYRQQPGQSLTLIATANQGSEATYESGFVIDKFPISRPNLTFSTLTVSNMSPEDSSIYLCSVEDTRGQGGSLLFFGQGTRLTVV.

This clonotype has more than one count but fewer than ten. The rearrangement links TRBV4-1 to TRBJ2-2; 10 nucleotides match TRBD2. This CDR3 is built from 17 residues. Germline V CDR1 and CDR2: MGHRA, YSYEKL. Trimming at V came to 2 bases and at J to 0 bases, leaving 3 bases not matched to a gene. The CDR3 sequence is CASSQLAGVSNTGELFF. The DNA for the CDR3 is TGCGCCAGCAGCCAACTAGCGGGGGTGTCGAACACCGGGGAGCTGTTTTTT.

The V gene is TRBV2, the J gene TRBJ1-2, with D perhaps TRBD1 (5 bases). The germline V gene encodes CDR1 SNHLY and CDR2 FYNNEI. The CDR3 is 16 amino acids. The V gene lost 2 bases and the J gene lost 8 bases, with 21 bases spanning the gap. The CDR3 nucleotides are TGTGCCAGCAGTGAAAGGGGACGCTTAGCGGAGCAAGGCTACACCTTC. It encodes CASSERGRLAEQGYTF.

The sample holds a few counts of this clonotype. This chain connects TRBV6-1 to TRBJ2-1; 8 nucleotides line up with TRBD1. V lost 6 bases to trimming and J lost 9 bases; unmatched junction nucleotides: 10. This CDR3 comprises 14 residues. Germline V lookup: CDR1 MNHNS, CDR2 SASEGT. Here the CDR3 reads CASRDGTGRLEQFF. CDR3 coding DNA: TGTGCCAGCAGGGACGGGACAGGACGTCTTGAGCAGTTCTTC.

The V call is TRBV7-9, the J call TRBJ2-2; possibly TRBD1 for D (6 bases). The CDR3 is made up of 14 amino acids. The V gene's germline CDR1 is SEHNR and CDR2 FQNEAQ (reference sequence). V lost 4 bases to trimming and J lost 6 bases, with 12 bases between them. CDR3: CASSSGAVAGELFF. For the CDR3, the DNA is TGTGCCAGCAGCTCAGGGGCCGTGGCCGGGGAGCTGTTTTTT. Full variable domain (rest looked up from reference TRBV7-9 and TRBJ2-2): DTGVSQNPRHKITKRGQNVTFRCDPISEHNRLYWYRQTLGQGPEFLTYFQNEAQLEKSRLLSDRFSAERPKGSFSTLEIQRTEQGDSAMYLCASSSGAVAGELFFGEGSRLTVL.

The rearrangement links TRBV7-9 to TRBJ1-1, with 8 bases aligning to TRBD1. The V gene end was trimmed by 7 bases and the J gene end by 4 bases; junction bases not matched to a gene: 5. Germline lookup yields CDR1 SEHNR and CDR2 FQNEAQ (reference sequence). The CDR3 has 13 amino acids. CDR3 amino acids: CASTDRVFTEAFF. DNA of the CDR3: TGTGCCAGCACGGACAGGGTTTTCACTGAAGCTTTCTTT.

This clonotype was seen a few times. The J gene is TRBJ1-2, the V gene TRBV10-3, with 8 bases that match TRBD1. J gave up 6 bases and V 6 bases, and 6 bases lay outside the gene matches. Germline V gene data show CDR1 as ENHRY and CDR2 as SYGVKD. There are 13 residues in the CDR3. CDR3 DNA sequence: TGTGCCATCAGCACCGGGACAGGCCATGGCTACACCTTC. This codes for CAISTGTGHGYTF.

This chain uses TRBV20-1 with TRBJ2-6; 10 bases line up with TRBD1. The CDR3 is 17 residues long. V shed 3 bases and J 3 bases; nucleotides not matched to a gene: 8. CDR1 and CDR2 (germline): DFQATT, SNEGSKA (reference sequence). In DNA form, the CDR3 reads TGCAGTGCTAGGGAAGGACAGGGGGTCTATGGGGCCAACGTCCTGACTTTC. Its translation: CSAREGQGVYGANVLTF.

There are many counts of this clonotype. This chain uses TRBV7-8 with TRBJ2-2; 7 bases are shared with TRBD1. In germline, CDR1 is SGHVS, CDR2 FQNEAQ. There are 14 residues in the CDR3. The trim removed 8 bases at V and 0 bases at J, leaving 3 bases unmatched. The DNA of the CDR3 is TGTGCCAGCTGCGACAGGGCGAACACCGGGGAGCTGTTTTTT. This codes for CASCDRANTGELFF.

This clonotype showed up just a few times. An end of the junction does not agree with germline; a read error may underlie this. The rearrangement links TRBV12-3 or TRBV12-4 to TRBJ2-7, with a possible D match to TRBD2 (5 bases). The CDR3 runs 14 residues. This CDR3 is CATSPRGFSYEQYF. The DNA of the CDR3 is TGTGCCACCAGTCCCCGGGGTTTCAGCTACGAGCAGTACTTC.

This clonotype has a handful of counts. The chain couples TRBV7-9 to TRBJ2-1; no definite D call. Trimming took 3 bases from V and 7 from J, leaving 19 bases between them. The germline gives CDR1 SEHNR, CDR2 FQNEAQ (reference sequence). The CDR3 is 16 amino acids. CDR3 amino acids: CASSFGIPTMINEQFF. The CDR3 DNA follows: TGTGCCAGCAGCTTTGGCATCCCTACGATGATAAATGAGCAGTTCTTC.

The chain joins TRBV9 to TRBJ2-3; 7 bases align to TRBD2. CDR3 length: 15 amino acids. V was pared by 0 bases and J by 2 bases, with 3 bases of the junction left unmatched. Looked up from germline, CDR1 is SGDLS and CDR2 is YYNGEE. CDR3 sequence: CASSVAGGNTDTQYF. The CDR3, as DNA: TGTGCCAGCAGCGTAGCGGGGGGAAACACAGATACGCAGTATTTT. The full variable domain, with the rest looked up from reference TRBV9 and TRBJ2-3, is DSGVTQTPKHLITATGQRVTLRCSPRSGDLSVYWYQQSLDQGLQFLIQYYNGEERAKGNILERFSAQQFPDLHSELNLSSLELGDSALYFCASSVAGGNTDTQYFGPGTRLTVL.

This clonotype has just a few counts. This chain connects TRBV6-5 to TRBJ1-3; weak D call: TRBD1 (6 bases). V was clipped by 5 bases and J by 0 bases, with 17 bases between them. This CDR3 spans 17 amino acids. Germline V gives CDR1 MNHEY, CDR2 SVGAGI. The DNA for the CDR3 is TGTGCCAGCAGTCACCCCGGACAGTTTAGCTCTGGAAACACCATATATTTT. Encoded protein: CASSHPGQFSSGNTIYF.

This rearrangement joins TRBV4-3 to TRBJ2-5; a possible D gene is TRBD2 (5 bases). V dropped 4 bases and J dropped 0 bases, with 12 bases sitting between them. The germline gives CDR1 LGHNA, CDR2 YSLEER. This CDR3 has 15 amino acids. Here the CDR3 reads CASSRGGDHQETQYF. The CDR3 DNA follows: TGCGCCAGCAGCCGCGGAGGAGACCACCAAGAGACCCAGTACTTC.

This clonotype has just one count. The chain links TRBV29-1 to TRBJ2-1; D ambiguous. V shed 5 bases and J shed 6 bases, with 17 bases lying between them. Germline assignment: CDR1 SQVTM and CDR2 ANQGSEA. This CDR3 has 14 amino acids. The CDR3 reads CSVNRGLTPNEQFF. The CDR3 region has the DNA TGCAGCGTTAATCGTGGGCTTACCCCCAATGAGCAGTTCTTC.

V gene TRBV5-1 combines with J gene TRBJ2-7, with D possibly matching TRBD2 (5 bases). The DNA end favors TRBJ2-1, so the J call may be wrong. This CDR3 is built from 13 residues. The germline gives CDR1 SGHRS, CDR2 YFSETQ. Written as DNA, the CDR3 is TGCGCCAGCAGCTTGGAACCGGACTGGGAGCAGTTCTTC. Protein: CASSLEPDWEQFF.

The table lists this clonotype with many counts. The V and J genes are TRBV9 and TRBJ1-1; D ambiguous. Trimming removed 0 bases from V and 1 base from J, with 4 bases in between. CDR3 length: 13 amino acids. CDR1 is SGDLS, CDR2 YYNGEE, per germline. The CDR3 protein is CASSVEGNTEAFF. CDR3 DNA sequence: TGTGCCAGCAGCGTAGAGGGGAACACTGAAGCTTTCTTT.

The V gene is TRBV4-2, the J gene TRBJ2-7; 12 nucleotides match TRBD1. The CDR3 length is 20 residues. The trim removed 7 bases at V and 0 bases at J, leaving 19 bases unmatched. Germline loops: CDR1 LGHNA, CDR2 YNFKEQ. The CDR3 spells CASTLRSPGTGGLSSYEQYF. In nucleotides, the CDR3 is TGTGCCAGCACCCTTCGGTCTCCCGGGACAGGGGGCCTGAGCTCCTACGAGCAGTACTTC.

The rearrangement joins TRBV20-1 to TRBJ2-1; possibly TRBD1 or TRBD2 for D (6 bases each). V shed 1 base and J shed 2 bases, with 15 bases lying between them. Looked up from germline, CDR1 is DFQATT and CDR2 is SNEGSKA (reference sequence). The CDR3 loop spans 16 amino acids. CDR3 DNA sequence: TGCAGTGCTAGAGGGTTAGGGGGAGGCGCCTACAATGAGCAGTTCTTC. It encodes CSARGLGGGAYNEQFF.

This clonotype was counted a few times. The rearrangement joins TRBV7-2 to TRBJ2-7; 8 bases align to TRBD2. This CDR3 is 15 amino acids long. CDR1 SGHTA and CDR2 FQGNSA come from the germline V gene. The junction had 12 bases not matched to a gene; V was cut back by 5 bases and J by 6 bases. The CDR3 sequence: CASSARGPGGFEQYF. CDR3 coding DNA: TGTGCCAGCAGCGCTAGAGGTCCGGGAGGGTTCGAGCAGTACTTC.

This clonotype was found many times. V gene TRBV5-1 combines with J gene TRBJ1-2, with D unclear. The germline CDR1 and CDR2 sequences are SGHRS and YFSETQ. The CDR3 has 14 residues. The V gene lost 4 bases and the J gene lost 8 bases, with 18 bases spanning the gap. CDR3 nucleotides: TGCGCCAGCAGCGAGACTTTGAAGGGCTGGGGCTACACCTTC. It encodes CASSETLKGWGYTF.

This clonotype was seen a few times. This chain uses TRBV18 with TRBJ1-6, with D perhaps matching TRBD1 (5 bases). This CDR3 is built from 16 residues. The germline V and J ends were trimmed by 0 bases and 7 bases, with 13 bases remaining between them. Germline V gene data show CDR1 as KGHSH and CDR2 as LQKENI. The CDR3 here is CASSPPSNPGNSPLHF. For the CDR3, the DNA is TGTGCCAGCTCACCACCGTCCAACCCAGGGAATTCACCCCTCCACTTT.